A single sample gave rise to the 18 T cell receptor beta chains below, sequenced in a study of blood T cell repertoires in COVID-19. Repertoires were generated with immunoSEQ multiplex PCR, while TCRdb's copy carries only in-frame clones and drops some. The sample has 150,000 to 200,000 clones; roughly 80% are singletons. Material for sequencing was peripheral blood. These receptors were collected from a woman in her 70s with COVID-19, enrolled during active disease.

The chain is built from TRBV19 and TRBJ2-4, with 7 nucleotides matching TRBD1. Germline CDR1 is LNHDA and CDR2 is SQIVND (reference sequence). Germline trimming cut 10 bases from V and 12 bases from J; bases unmatched to any gene: 12. The CDR3 spans 12 residues. The CDR3 region is CAIETGKGTQYF. For the CDR3, the DNA is TGTGCCATCGAGACAGGGAAAGGGACTCAGTACTTC.

V usage is TRBV4-3 and J usage is TRBJ2-1; TRBD2 matches 15 bases. CDR3 length equals 18 residues. Germline loops: CDR1 LGHNA, CDR2 YSLEER. Losses at the gene ends were 1 base for V and 4 bases for J; bases not matched to a gene: 5. The CDR3 spells CASSQGPGTSGGYNEQFF. The CDR3 DNA is TGCGCCAGCAGCCAAGGCCCCGGGACTAGCGGGGGGTACAATGAGCAGTTCTTC.

The V and J genes are TRBV19 and TRBJ1-2; 8 nucleotides line up with TRBD1. Germline V gene sequence: CDR1 LNHDA, CDR2 SQIVND (reference sequence). This CDR3 spans 16 amino acids. V lost 7 bases to trimming and J lost 2 bases; unmatched junction nucleotides: 12. The CDR3 DNA follows: TGTGCCAGTATTTTAACGGGACAGGACGCAAACTATGGCTACACCTTC. Protein product: CASILTGQDANYGYTF.

V usage is TRBV4-2 and J usage is TRBJ2-5; perhaps TRBD1 as D (6 bases). CDR1 and CDR2 (germline): LGHNA, YNFKEQ. The CDR3 covers 14 residues. V was shortened by 1 base and J by 3 bases, with 9 bases between the two germline ends. In DNA form, the CDR3 reads TGTGCCAGCAGCCAAGTCGAGGGGGAAGAGACCCAGTACTTC. Translation: CASSQVEGEETQYF.

The rearrangement joins TRBV18 to TRBJ2-7; 7 bases fit TRBD1. This CDR3 region has 13 residues. CDR1 KGHSH and CDR2 LQKENI come from the germline V gene. V shed 4 bases and J 3 bases; nucleotides not matched to a gene: 3. The CDR3 here is CASSQGQSYEQYF. CDR3 DNA: TGTGCCAGCTCACAGGGACAGAGCTACGAGCAGTACTTC.

The V call is TRBV24-1, the J call TRBJ2-1; 8 bases match TRBD1. CDR1 is KGHDR, CDR2 SFDVKD, per germline. The CDR3 consists of 15 residues. Trimming took 1 base from V and 9 from J; bases not matched to a gene: 7. DNA of the CDR3: TGTGCCACCAGTGATTTTGGACAGGGAGCCACTGAGCAGTTCTTC. Its translation: CATSDFGQGATEQFF.

This chain joins TRBV30 and TRBJ1-5; no firm D call. Germline V lookup: CDR1 GTSNPN, CDR2 SVGIG (reference sequence). Trimming took off 0 bases at V and 1 base at J, with 7 bases between the two ends. The CDR3 has 14 residues. The CDR3 bases are TGTGCCTGGAGTGTATCGGGGAGCAATCAGCCCCAGCATTTT. Translation: CAWSVSGSNQPQHF.

With respect to this clone: Other DNA sequences in this specimen translate into the identical CDR3. The chain has TRBV3-1 (or the pseudogene TRBV3-2) and TRBJ2-7; TRBD1 matches at 9 bases. CDR3 size: 13 residues. V lost 6 bases to trimming and J lost 4 bases; unmatched junction nucleotides: 4. Germline V gene sequence: CDR1 LGHDT, CDR2 YNNKEL (reference sequence). Here the CDR3 reads CASSRDREYEQYF. CDR3 DNA sequence: TGTGCCAGCAGTCGGGACAGGGAATACGAGCAGTACTTC.

The chain recombines TRBV21-1 with TRBJ2-3; no DNA check was done on the table's D call, TRBD2. TRBV21-1 is a recognized pseudogene. The CDR3 spans 17 residues. Written as DNA, the CDR3 is TGTGCCAGCAGCAAATCTCAACCGTTAGCCCCCACAGATACGCAGTATTTT. Residues: CASSKSQPLAPTDTQYF.

The J gene is TRBJ1-1, the V gene TRBV4-3, with D unresolved. CDR3 size: 17 residues. CDR1 and CDR2 from the germline V gene are LGHNA and YSLEER. With 0 bases removed from V and 2 bases from J, the gap between germline ends came to 16 bases. CDR3 in DNA: TGCGCCAGCAGCCAAGATACGGGCCTGGGGAGTAACACTGAAGCTTTCTTT. Protein sequence: CASSQDTGLGSNTEAFF.

The chain combines TRBV5-1 with TRBJ1-2, with D perhaps matching TRBD1 (6 bases). Germline V lookup: CDR1 SGHRS, CDR2 YFSETQ. This CDR3 spans 14 amino acids. V was pared by 0 bases and J by 6 bases, with 12 bases between. The CDR3 here is CASSLGITGNGYTF. CDR3 sequence (DNA): TGCGCCAGCAGCTTGGGGATAACAGGGAATGGCTACACCTTC.

The chain has TRBV9 and TRBJ1-6; 7 bases agree with TRBD1. The CDR3 extends over 16 amino acids. Per the germline V gene, CDR1 is SGDLS and CDR2 is YYNGEE. The V gene end was trimmed by 4 bases and the J gene end by 5 bases; junction bases not matched to a gene: 9. DNA for the CDR3: TGTGCCAGCAGCCCTCGACCCGGGACAGATAATTCACCCCTCCACTTT. This gives the protein CASSPRPGTDNSPLHF.

The CDR3 here is CASSLGLAAYEQYF. The CDR3 DNA reads TGTGCCAGCAGCTTGGGACTAGCAGCCTACGAGCAGTACTTC. The rearrangement links TRBV7-2 to TRBJ2-7; 9 bases agree with TRBD2. Trimming removed 3 bases from V and 2 bases from J; junction bases left unmatched: 2. The germline V gene encodes CDR1 SGHTA and CDR2 FQGNSA. This CDR3 is built from 14 residues.

V gene TRBV18 combines with J gene TRBJ1-2; D remains ambiguous. Per germline, CDR1 KGHSH and CDR2 LQKENI. V lost 3 bases to trimming and J lost 0 bases, with 5 bases between them. The CDR3 totals 13 residues. CDR3 nucleotides: TGTGCCAGCTCACCTGACACTAACTATGGCTACACCTTC. This codes for CASSPDTNYGYTF.

This rearrangement joins TRBV19 to TRBJ1-1, with 8 positions matching TRBD1. Germline loops: CDR1 LNHDA, CDR2 SQIVND (reference sequence). This CDR3 spans 13 amino acids. V dropped 2 bases and J dropped 7; count of bases not matched to a gene: 3. In DNA form, the CDR3 reads TGTGCCAGTAGTATAAGGACAGGGATTGAAGCTTTCTTT. Translation: CASSIRTGIEAFF.

This chain connects TRBV4-1 to TRBJ2-4; tentative D call: TRBD2 (7 bases). Trimming shortened V by 0 bases and J by 10 bases, and 19 bases separated the two germline ends. Germline CDR1 reads MGHRA; CDR2 reads YSYEKL. The CDR3 totals 16 residues. CDR3 sequence reads: CASSQDIGGPQRIQYF. CDR3 bases: TGCGCCAGCAGCCAAGATATCGGGGGGCCGCAAAGGATTCAGTACTTC.

The J gene is TRBJ1-5, the V gene TRBV27; D gene uncertain. V was shortened by 6 bases and J by 2 bases, with 8 bases between the two germline ends. The CDR3 totals 13 residues. CDR1 MNHEY and CDR2 SMNVEV come from the germline V gene (reference sequence). CDR3 loop: CASRGAGNQPQHF. The DNA for the CDR3 is TGTGCCAGCAGGGGTGCGGGCAATCAGCCCCAGCATTTT.

V is TRBV11-2 and J is TRBJ2-3; 8 bases align to TRBD2. This CDR3 is built from 14 residues. V dropped 2 bases and J dropped 4; count of bases not matched to a gene: 2. Germline CDR1 SGHAT, CDR2 FQNNGV. CDR3 residues: CASSLPGGPDTQYF. As DNA, the CDR3 is TGTGCCAGCAGCTTACCGGGAGGGCCAGATACGCAGTATTTT.